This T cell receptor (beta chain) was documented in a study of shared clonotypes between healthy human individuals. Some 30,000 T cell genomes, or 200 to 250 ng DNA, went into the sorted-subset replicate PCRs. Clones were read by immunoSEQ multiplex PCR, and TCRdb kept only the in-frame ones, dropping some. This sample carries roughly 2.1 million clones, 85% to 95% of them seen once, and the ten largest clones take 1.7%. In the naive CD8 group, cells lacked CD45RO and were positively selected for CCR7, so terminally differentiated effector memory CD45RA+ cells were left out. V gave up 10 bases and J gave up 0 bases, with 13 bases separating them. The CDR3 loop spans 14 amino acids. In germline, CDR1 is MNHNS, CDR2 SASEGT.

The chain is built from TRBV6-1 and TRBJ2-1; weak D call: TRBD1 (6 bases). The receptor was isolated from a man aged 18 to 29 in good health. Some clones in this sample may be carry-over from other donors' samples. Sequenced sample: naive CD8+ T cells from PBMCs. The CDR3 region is CANSQGSSYNEQFF. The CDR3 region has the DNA TGTGCCAACTCACAGGGCAGCTCCTACAATGAGCAGTTCTTC.